A selection of T cell receptor beta chains follows, all from one sample in a study of cytomegalovirus exposure and HLA in healthy donors. The repertoire was sequenced with immunoSEQ multiplex PCR; TCRdb's copy has only in-frame clones and lacks some. The sample has approximately 190,000 clones; 80% to 85% are singletons. Input material: PBMCs. The receptors were sampled from a woman between 45 and 60 years old in good health and CMV-seropositive. Both conserved end residues are part of each CDR3. The D gene is left open where the match is weak. Rows give clone size only sometimes, using once, few, many, or a class for an expanded clone.

TGTGCCACCAGCAGCATGAGCGGGAGCCGGGGGGATGAGCAGTTCTTC | CATSSMSGSRGDEQFF | TRBJ2-1 | TRBD2 | once | TRBV15
TGTGCCACCAGCGCTGGACAGCTAAGCATGAACACTGAAGCTTTCTTT | CATSAGQLSMNTEAFF | TRBJ1-1 | - | - | TRBV15
TGTGCTAGTTCCCCAGGATTCGGTCAGCCCCAGCATTTT | CASSPGFGQPQHF | TRBJ1-5 | - | - | TRBV12-5
TGTGCCAGCAGTTTATTCAGGGGGTTCAACACCATATATTTT | CASSLFRGFNTIYF | TRBJ1-3 | TRBD1 | few | TRBV28
TGCGCCAGCAGTGGAGGTAGCGGGGTTTTTACAGATACGCAGTATTTT | CASSGGSGVFTDTQYF | TRBJ2-3 | TRBD2 | - | TRBV10-1
TGCGCCAGCAGCTTAGGACAGGGGTCTATTTCACCCCTCCACTTT | CASSLGQGSISPLHF | TRBJ1-6 | TRBD1 | - | TRBV5-1
TGCGCCAGCAGCTCCGGGACAGGGACTGAAGCTTTCTTT | CASSSGTGTEAFF | TRBJ1-1 | TRBD1 | once | TRBV5-1
TGTGCCAGCAGGAGGACAGTGTTCAATCAGCCCCAGCATTTT | CASRRTVFNQPQHF | TRBJ1-5 | - | once | TRBV7-9
TGTGCCTGGAGCCCGGGACAGGGGAGGTCCGGGGAGCTGTTTTTT | CAWSPGQGRSGELFF | TRBJ2-2 | TRBD1 | once | TRBV30
TGCGCCAGCAGCCCGTTCGAGCGGAACAATGAGCAGTTCTTC | CASSPFERNNEQFF | TRBJ2-1 | - | - | TRBV4-1
TGTGCCAGCAGTTTAAGGACAGGGGGCTATGAGCAGTTCTTC | CASSLRTGGYEQFF | TRBJ2-1 | TRBD1 | - | TRBV27
TGTGCCAGCAGCTACGAGACTAGCGGGGGGGCAAATGAGCAGTTCTTC | CASSYETSGGANEQFF | TRBJ2-1 | TRBD2 | - | TRBV11-3
TGTGCCAGCAGCTCCCTGGGAGCGGGGGCAGTCGGGGAGCTGTTTTTT | CASSSLGAGAVGELFF | TRBJ2-2 | TRBD2 | - | TRBV9
TGTGCCAGCAGTTTCCTGGAAGGGGAGGGCTATGGCTACACCTTC | CASSFLEGEGYGYTF | TRBJ1-2 | - | few | TRBV6-6
TGCAGCGTTGGGAGACCAATCGCGACAGATACGCAGTATTTT | CSVGRPIATDTQYF | TRBJ2-3 | - | - | TRBV29-1
TGTGCCAGCAGCAGGGGACACCGCTCTGGGGCCAACGTCCTGACTTTC | CASSRGHRSGANVLTF | TRBJ2-6 | - | - | TRBV5-4
TGTGCCAGCTCACCAAATTCGGGAGGAGAGACCCAGTACTTC | CASSPNSGGETQYF | TRBJ2-5 | TRBD2 | - | TRBV18
TGTTCCAGCAGCTTGCCGGGAGAGGGTGAAGCTTTCTTT | CSSSLPGEGEAFF | TRBJ1-1 | - | - | TRBV7-9
TGCGCCAGCAGCCCGAGCGGGGGGGTCGTGCAAGAGACCCAGTACTTC | CASSPSGGVVQETQYF | TRBJ2-5 | TRBD2 | - | TRBV5-1
TGCGCCAGCAGTTCGGGGTCCGAGCAGTACTTC | CASSSGSEQYF | TRBJ2-7 | - | - | TRBV5-1
TGTGCCAGCAGCACGCCCGGCAGGGATTCGTCTGGGGCCAACGTCCTGACTTTC | CASSTPGRDSSGANVLTF | TRBJ2-6 | - | - | TRBV7-8
TGTGCCAGCATGGGACAGGGTGAGACCCAGTACTTC | CASMGQGETQYF | TRBJ2-5 | TRBD1 | - | TRBV2
TGTGCCAGCAGCTTAGGACTAGCGGGGGGACCAAGGGGCCCAGATACGCAGTATTTT | CASSLGLAGGPRGPDTQYF | TRBJ2-3 | TRBD2 | once | TRBV7-2
TGTGCCATCAGACAGGGGGCAGGAGAGACCCAGTACTTC | CAIRQGAGETQYF | TRBJ2-5 | TRBD1 | once | TRBV10-3
TGTGCCAGCAGATACGGGAACGAGCAGTACTTC | CASRYGNEQYF | TRBJ2-7 | - | - | TRBV7-8
TGCGCCAGCAGCTTGGCTTCGCAGACTATCTACGAGCAGTACTTC | CASSLASQTIYEQYF | TRBJ2-7 | - | - | TRBV5-1
TGTGCCAGCAGTCCGGGACTCGCGAACACTGAAGCTTTCTTT | CASSPGLANTEAFF | TRBJ1-1 | - | - | TRBV28
TGTGCCAGCAGCTTAGTCGGGAAACGCCAGATGAACACTGAAGCTTTCTTT | CASSLVGKRQMNTEAFF | TRBJ1-1 | - | - | TRBV7-9
TGTGCCAGCAGCTCCCCGACTAGCGGGATTTACAATGAGCAGTTCTTC | CASSSPTSGIYNEQFF | TRBJ2-1 | TRBD2 | - | TRBV5-4
TGTGCCAGCCCTCCCCTCGGAGATACGCAGTATTTT | CASPPLGDTQYF | TRBJ2-3 | - | - | TRBV5-4
TGTGCCAGCAGCGTAGGGCTAGGTAGGACAGATACGCAGTATTTT | CASSVGLGRTDTQYF | TRBJ2-3 | - | - | TRBV9
TGTGCCAGTAGTCCTCGTGGACAGCATAGCAATCAGCCCCAGCATTTT | CASSPRGQHSNQPQHF | TRBJ1-5 | - | - | TRBV19
TGTGCCAGTAGTATGGGTCAGGGGAATCAGCCCCAGCATTTT | CASSMGQGNQPQHF | TRBJ1-5 | - | - | TRBV19
TGCGCCTCCAGGTGGCAGTCTGACTCTGGAAACACCATATATTTT | CASRWQSDSGNTIYF | TRBJ1-3 | - | - | TRBV5-1
TGTGCCAGCAGCCAAGATGCGGCGCTCGCCAAAAACATTCAGTACTTC | CASSQDAALAKNIQYF | TRBJ2-4 | - | - | TRBV4-2
TGTGCCAGCAGTTTTACGGGCACAGATACGCAGTATTTT | CASSFTGTDTQYF | TRBJ2-3 | - | - | TRBV28
TGTGCCACCCTAGGGCAGGGGCTAAGGGGGGAGCTGTTTTTT | CATLGQGLRGELFF | TRBJ2-2 | - | - | TRBV6-5
TGTGCCAGCAGCTTGAGCGGATTAATGAACACTGAAGCTTTCTTT | CASSLSGLMNTEAFF | TRBJ1-1 | - | - | TRBV5-4
TGTGCCAGCAGCTTAGACGGGGATTCACCCCTCCACTTT | CASSLDGDSPLHF | TRBJ1-6 | - | - | TRBV11-3
TGTGCCAGCAGCGAGAGGGGGACAGGGAATGAAAAACTGTTTTTT | CASSERGTGNEKLFF | TRBJ1-4 | TRBD1 | - | TRBV9
TGCAGCGTTGCTGGGGGCTACACTGAAGCTTTCTTT | CSVAGGYTEAFF | TRBJ1-1 | - | - | TRBV29-1
TGTGCCAGCAGCCACAGACCTAGCACAGATACGCAGTATTTT | CASSHRPSTDTQYF | TRBJ2-3 | - | - | TRBV7-8
TGTGCTAGCAGCTCAAGCGGGATTGGGGAGACCCAGTACTTC | CASSSSGIGETQYF | TRBJ2-5 | TRBD2 | - | TRBV7-7
TGTGCCATCAGTGCGAGACAGGGGGATACCGGGGAGCTGTTTTTT | CAISARQGDTGELFF | TRBJ2-2 | TRBD1 | - | TRBV10-3
TGTGCCAGCAGCTTAGGAGGGGGGGCCCTCGGGGAGCAGTACTTC | CASSLGGGALGEQYF | TRBJ2-7 | - | - | TRBV7-2